This T cell receptor (beta chain) was sequenced for a study of brain T cells in children with intractable seizures. Study-wide results and caveats: Patients' HCMV serostatus was unknown; virus specificity rests on CDR3 similarity alone. Pre- and post-surgery blood differed in depth, so pre-surgery absences may be undersampling.

On this clone itself: Its antigen is unknown.

Repertoires were generated with immunoSEQ multiplex PCR, while TCRdb's copy carries only in-frame clones and drops some. Altogether about 340,000 clones are present, nearly 95% being singletons, with the ten largest covering roughly 5.8%. The CDR3 has 15 amino acids. Germline CDR1 and CDR2: LNHDA and SQIVND (reference sequence). V lost 2 bases, J lost 5 bases, and 13 bases lay in between. Sample time point: blood from clinic visit 5 months post-surgery; TSC patient then seizure free. Only cases whose brain tissue showed the highest T cell transcript signatures were sequenced. At least one anti-epileptic drug was given before surgery.

Here the sequenced sample was peripheral blood, taken 4 to 5 months after surgery. J is TRBJ1-5 and V is TRBV19; D perhaps matches TRBD1 (6 bases). The clonotype was recovered from a boy under three years old with tuberous sclerosis and intractable seizures. The CDR3 DNA reads as TGTGCCAGTAGTATAAGGGGCAGGGGAGATCAGCCCCAGCATTTT. This gives the protein CASSIRGRGDQPQHF.